Listed here are 13 T cell receptor beta chains from one sample, sequenced in a study of identical twins. In TCRdb, the 5' RACE reads were re-called with MiXCR into one record per CDR3 protein. Of about 490,000 distinct CDR3 sequences listed, around 15% are singletons. These data were also filed under a second study, of yellow fever vaccine responses in identical twins.

Sequences were obtained from CD4+ T cells sorted from blood. These receptor sequences come from a woman aged 18-30 years in good health.

This rearrangement joins TRBV6-2 or TRBV6-3 to TRBJ2-2, with unresolved D. Germline V gives CDR1 MNHEY, CDR2 SVGEGT. V lost 7 bases and J lost 0, with 9 bases in between. CDR3 size: 14 residues. CDR3 in DNA: TGTGCCAGCAACCGACGAGCGAACACCGGGGAGCTGTTTTTT. Encoded protein: CASNRRANTGELFF.

This clonotype appeared a few times. CDR3 nucleotide sequence: TGTGCCAGCAGCCAAGGGAGACAGGGGACACCCCTCCACTTT. It codes for CASSQGRQGTPLHF. This chain links TRBV3-1 with TRBJ1-6; 8 nucleotides align to TRBD1. The ends lost 1 base at V and 11 bases at J; junction bases unmatched: 4. Germline V CDR1 and CDR2: LGHDT, YNNKEL (reference sequence). CDR3 length: 14 amino acids.

This clonotype was seen only a few times. J is TRBJ2-1 and V is TRBV14, with D possibly matching TRBD2 (7 bases). Per germline, CDR1 SGHDN and CDR2 FVKESK. The CDR3 is 16 residues long. Deletions cut 4 bases from V and 7 bases from J, with 20 bases between. CDR3 amino acids: CASSLVGGGPLNEQFF. The CDR3 DNA is TGTGCCAGCAGCCTTGTAGGGGGAGGGCCTTTGAATGAGCAGTTCTTC.

The table lists this clonotype with many counts. This sequence joins TRBV12-3 or TRBV12-4 and TRBJ2-7; TRBD2 matches 10 bases. V dropped 6 bases and J dropped 4; count of bases not matched to a gene: 12. This CDR3 is 16 amino acids long. The CDR3 is CASRLGEAGGFYEQYF. In nucleotides, the CDR3 is TGTGCCAGCAGGCTCGGTGAAGCGGGAGGGTTTTACGAGCAGTACTTC.

The gene calls are TRBV20-1 and TRBJ2-5; 7 bases agree with TRBD2. This CDR3 has 12 amino acids. Germline V gives CDR1 DFQATT, CDR2 SNEGSKA (reference sequence). Germline trimming cut 0 bases from V and 13 bases from J; bases unmatched to any gene: 8. Here the CDR3 reads CSARDETSRSYF. The CDR3 nucleotides are TGCAGTGCTAGAGATGAGACTAGCCGTTCGTACTTC.

Concerning this clonotype itself: At one of its ends the junction is not consistent with the germline gene, which may arise from a read error. This chain joins TRBV20-1 and TRBJ2-5, with TRBD2 matching over 8 bases. Germline CDR1 and CDR2: DFQATT and SNEGSKA (reference sequence). CDR3 length: 15 residues. DNA of the CDR3: TGCTGTGCTAGAGAATTCCGGGGGGGCCTGGAGACCCAGTACTTC. As protein: CCAREFRGGLETQYF.

The table lists this clonotype with many counts. The rearrangement joins TRBV5-1 to TRBJ1-2; no definite D call. Germline V gene data show CDR1 as SGHRS and CDR2 as YFSETQ. Trimming pared 0 bases from V and 4 bases from J, leaving 7 bases between. This CDR3 region has 13 residues. The CDR3 region is CASSLDQFYGYTF. DNA of the CDR3: TGCGCCAGCAGCTTGGACCAGTTCTATGGCTACACCTTC.

This chain uses TRBV29-1 with TRBJ2-1; 11 bases fit TRBD2. The junction had 8 bases not matched to a gene; V was cut back by 3 bases and J by 7 bases. Germline-derived CDR1 and CDR2 are SQVTM and ANQGSEA. This CDR3 is 15 amino acids long. The CDR3 spells CSVDLGLAGSNEQFF. The CDR3 bases are TGCAGCGTTGATTTAGGACTAGCGGGCTCTAATGAGCAGTTCTTC.

The table lists this clonotype with a few counts. The chain recombines TRBV6-6 with TRBJ2-2; TRBD1 matches at 8 bases. Trimming removed 6 bases from V and 6 bases from J; junction bases left unmatched: 3. Germline values: CDR1 MNHNY, CDR2 SVGAGI (reference sequence). The CDR3 spans 13 residues. The DNA of the CDR3 is TGTGCCAGCAGGTCACAGGGGGCCGGGGAGCTGTTTTTT. Residues: CASRSQGAGELFF.

This clonotype is a singleton in its sample. The V and J genes are TRBV4-2 and TRBJ2-2, with 11 bases fitting TRBD2. The CDR3 length is 16 residues. The germline V gene encodes CDR1 LGHNA and CDR2 YNFKEQ. The J segment lost 4 bases and the V segment lost 0 bases, leaving 1 base of the junction unmatched. In nucleotides, the CDR3 is TGTGCCAGCAGCCAAGATGGACTAGCGGGCACCGGGGAGCTGTTTTTT. Residues: CASSQDGLAGTGELFF.

This clonotype was detected a few times. This chain connects TRBV20-1 to TRBJ2-2; 8 nucleotides line up with TRBD1. The CDR3 is 16 residues long. Germline assignment: CDR1 DFQATT and CDR2 SNEGSKA (reference sequence). After removal of 6 bases from V and 1 base from J, the junction contained 10 bases not matched to a gene. Here the CDR3 DNA reads TGCAGTGCCCTGACCGACAGGGGATGGAACACCGGGGAGCTGTTTTTT. It yields the protein CSALTDRGWNTGELFF.

This clonotype came up a few times. The chain carries TRBV4-1 and TRBJ2-1; 13 positions match TRBD2. This CDR3 contains 18 residues. The germline gives CDR1 MGHRA, CDR2 YSYEKL. V lost 4 bases to trimming and J lost 5 bases; unmatched junction nucleotides: 11. The CDR3 DNA follows: TGCGCCAGCAGCCCCGGGACTAGCGGGGAGTGGGGCGACAATGAGCAGTTCTTC. Translating it yields CASSPGTSGEWGDNEQFF.

This clonotype was counted a few times. The chain combines TRBV6-1 with TRBJ2-4; tentatively, D is TRBD2 (6 bases). Trimming stripped 5 bases from V and 7 bases from J, with 18 bases between. The CDR3 loop spans 15 amino acids. Germline V CDR1 and CDR2: MNHNS, SASEGT. The CDR3 DNA reads as TGTGCCAGCAGTCAAAACCTAGGAGGGCGGAACATTCAGTACTTC. Encoded protein: CASSQNLGGRNIQYF.